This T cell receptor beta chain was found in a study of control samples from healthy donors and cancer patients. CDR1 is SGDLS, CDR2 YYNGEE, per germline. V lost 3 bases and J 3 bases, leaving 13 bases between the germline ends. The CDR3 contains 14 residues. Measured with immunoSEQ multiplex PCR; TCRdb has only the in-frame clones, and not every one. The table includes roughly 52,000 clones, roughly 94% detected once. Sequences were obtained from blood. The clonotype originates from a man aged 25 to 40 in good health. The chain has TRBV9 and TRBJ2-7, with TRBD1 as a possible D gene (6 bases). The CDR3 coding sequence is TGTGCCAGCAGCGGCCAAGTAGGGGGCTACGAGCAGTACTTC. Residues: CASSGQVGGYEQYF.